Each of the 21 T cell receptor beta chains below was sequenced from the same sample in a study of regulatory T cells in long-lasting Graves disease. Time point meaning: newly diagnosed GD, antithyroid drugs for less than 3 months. Construction of the TCR library relied on RNA isolated from PBMCs. Through Arm-PCR of CDR3 regions and iRepertoire HTBI primers, TCR beta libraries were built. A single record per CDR3 protein comes from TCRdb applying MiXCR to the multiplex PCR reads. The profile shows about 610,000 distinct CDR3 sequences, about 16% of them singletons. This sample was shared with a second study, whose subject was T cells in Graves' hyperthyroidism and ophthalmopathy.

Sequencing used peripheral blood mononuclear cells (PBMCs), obtained at new diagnosis, from a patient treated with antithyroid drugs. The receptors stem from a man aged 18 to 30 with Graves disease.

Remarks on this clonotype: A clone one base away is much larger, so this may be a read error. This chain joins TRBV5-1 and TRBJ2-5; no clear D gene. This CDR3 has 12 amino acids. Germline V gives CDR1 SGHRS, CDR2 YFSETQ. The CDR3 protein is CASSLIKEAQYF. The DNA of the CDR3 is TGCGCCAGCAGCTTGATCAAAGAGGCCCAGTACTTC.

In this sample, this clonotype turned up a few times. This chain connects TRBV6-1 to TRBJ2-7, with 8 bases aligning to TRBD1. CDR3 length: 15 residues. The trim removed 6 bases at V and 0 bases at J, leaving 7 bases unmatched. Germline lookup yields CDR1 MNHNS and CDR2 SASEGT. CDR3 DNA sequence: TGTGCCAGCAGCGCGGGACAGGCGAGCTCCTACGAGCAGTACTTC. Its protein product is CASSAGQASSYEQYF.

This clonotype was detected ten times or more. A read error may produce the germline difference seen at one junction end. The genes are TRBV28 and TRBJ2-7; possibly TRBD1 or TRBD2 for D (5 bases each). The length of the CDR3 is 12 residues. Germline values: CDR1 MDHEN, CDR2 SYDVKM. CDR3 bases: TGTGCCAGCAGCCCGGGGCAGCCCGCGCAGCGCTTC. It translates to CASSPGQPAQRF.

This chain uses TRBV4-1 with TRBJ1-1; no firm D call. The length of the CDR3 is 15 residues. V lost 0 bases to trimming and J lost 0 bases, with 8 bases between them. Germline assignment: CDR1 MGHRA and CDR2 YSYEKL. CDR3 DNA: TGCGCCAGCAGCCAAGAGATCCGGGTGAACACTGAAGCTTTCTTT. Its translation is CASSQEIRVNTEAFF.

This clonotype was detected only a few times. The genes are TRBV5-6 and TRBJ1-4; D remains ambiguous. In germline, CDR1 is SGHDT, CDR2 YYEEEE. V was pared by 4 bases and J by 0 bases, with 25 bases between. The CDR3 has 20 residues. In DNA, the CDR3 is TGTGCCAGCAGCCTATATTTACCCGGACGGTCGCTTCCAACTAATGAAAAACTGTTTTTT. It encodes CASSLYLPGRSLPTNEKLFF.

In the case of this clonotype: At one end the junction does not follow the germline gene, possibly because of a read error. The J gene is TRBJ2-1, the V gene TRBV9; D ambiguous. The germline V gene encodes CDR1 SGDLS and CDR2 YYNGEE. This CDR3 contains 14 residues. The CDR3 nucleotides read TGTGCCAGCAGCGTAGGAAGCTCCCACAATGAGCAGTTCTTC. It is translated as CASSVGSSHNEQFF.

J is TRBJ2-1 and V is TRBV11-2, with 9 nucleotides matching TRBD2. Trimming at V came to 0 bases and at J to 4 bases, leaving 10 bases not matched to a gene. In germline, CDR1 is SGHAT, CDR2 FQNNGV. This CDR3 spans 18 amino acids. CDR3 DNA sequence: TGTGCCAGCAGCTTAGATTGGGCTAGCGGGACTTTGTACAATGAGCAGTTCTTC. Its translation is CASSLDWASGTLYNEQFF. Complete variable domain (other parts from reference TRBV11-2 and TRBJ2-1): EAGVAQSPRYKIIEKRQSVAFWCNPISGHATLYWYQQILGQGPKLLIQFQNNGVVDDSQLPKDRFSAERLKGVDSTLKIQPAKLEDSAVYLCASSLDWASGTLYNEQFFGPGTRLTVL.

Ten or more counts support this clonotype. The genes are TRBV5-1 and TRBJ1-5, with TRBD1 matching over 8 bases. The junction had 3 bases not matched to a gene; V was cut back by 0 bases and J by 7 bases. The CDR3 runs to 14 residues. In germline, CDR1 is SGHRS, CDR2 YFSETQ. CDR3 nucleotide sequence: TGCGCCAGCAGCTTGGTAACAGGGGGACAGCCCCAGCATTTT. Its translation is CASSLVTGGQPQHF.

This clonotype was picked up many times. DNA for the CDR3: TGTGCCAGCAGCGTCACAGGGGTAGGAAACGAGCAGTACTTC. It specifies CASSVTGVGNEQYF. V is TRBV11-2 and J is TRBJ2-7; 7 bases are a match to TRBD1. The germline V gene has CDR1 SGHAT and CDR2 FQNNGV. The CDR3 covers 14 residues. V dropped 5 bases and J dropped 5; count of bases not matched to a gene: 9.

This clonotype has at least ten counts. The chain is built from TRBV13 and TRBJ2-7; weak D call: TRBD1 (5 bases). The CDR3 extends over 14 amino acids. The germline V gene encodes CDR1 PRHDT and CDR2 FYEKMQ (reference sequence). Between the trimmed V and J ends, which lost 4 bases and 5 bases, there was a span of 15 bases. CDR3 coding DNA: TGTGCCAGCAGCTCCCCGAGTTGGGGCCACGAGCAGTACTTC. Protein sequence: CASSSPSWGHEQYF.

This clonotype was counted a few times. A read error is possible here, since a much larger clone lies one base away. The chain links TRBV27 to TRBJ2-1; possible D gene TRBD2, 6 bases. The V gene lost 2 bases and the J gene lost 0 bases, with 14 bases spanning the gap. The germline CDR1 and CDR2 sequences are MNHEY and SMNVEV (reference sequence). CDR3 size: 17 residues. Written as DNA, the CDR3 is TGTGCCAGCAGTTTAGGGATCCGGGAGCGCTCCTACAATGAGCAGTTCTTC. As protein: CASSLGIRERSYNEQFF.

This clonotype was detected ten times or more. The chain is built from TRBV27 and TRBJ2-3, with 10 bases aligning to TRBD1. The CDR3 runs to 15 residues. CDR1 is MNHEY and CDR2 is SMNVEV in the germline V gene (reference sequence). V gave up 5 bases and J gave up 1 base; unmatched junction bases: 3. The CDR3 DNA follows: TGTGCCAGCAGTACCGGGACAGGGGGCACAGATACGCAGTATTTT. Translated: CASSTGTGGTDTQYF.

This clonotype was found a few times. The V gene is TRBV6-1, the J gene TRBJ1-6; no clear D. Trimming left V 9 bases short and J 8 bases short, with 14 bases between. This CDR3 is built from 13 residues. Germline V gives CDR1 MNHNS, CDR2 SASEGT. This chain's CDR3 is CASFQPGYSPLHF. In DNA, the CDR3 is TGTGCCAGTTTTCAACCCGGCTATTCACCCCTCCACTTT.

Remarks on this clonotype: Being one base from a much bigger clone, this may be a read error. The chain recombines TRBV2 with TRBJ2-1, with 14 bases that match TRBD2. V lost 4 bases and J lost 7; bases outside the gene matches: 3. The germline gives CDR1 SNHLY, CDR2 FYNNEI. This CDR3 region has 15 residues. For the CDR3, the DNA is TGTGCCAGCAGTGCCGGGACTAGCGGGAGAAATGAGCAGTTCTTC. It is translated as CASSAGTSGRNEQFF. Full variable domain (remainder filled in from reference TRBV2 and TRBJ2-1): EPEVTQTPSHQVTQMGQEVILRCVPISNHLYFYWYRQILGQKVEFLVSFYNNEISEKSEIFDDQFSVERPDGSNFTLKIRSTKLEDSAMYFCASSAGTSGRNEQFFGPGTRLTVL.

This clonotype showed up just a few times. The genes are TRBV6-1 and TRBJ1-2; 10 positions match TRBD1. The CDR3 consists of 16 residues. Germline values: CDR1 MNHNS, CDR2 SASEGT. J was trimmed by 7 bases and V by 8 bases; bases with no gene match: 16. CDR3: CASCGLGQGPGVGYTF. The CDR3, as DNA: TGTGCCAGCTGTGGCTTGGGACAGGGGCCTGGGGTTGGCTACACCTTC.

This clonotype was detected ten times or more. The V call is TRBV6-2 or TRBV6-3, the J call TRBJ1-6, with D tentatively TRBD1 (5 bases). Germline assignment: CDR1 MNHEY and CDR2 SVGEGT. V gave up 5 bases and J gave up 4 bases, with 15 bases separating them. This CDR3 contains 16 residues. The CDR3 reads CASSGDSGFYNSPLHF. CDR3 nucleotide sequence: TGTGCCAGCAGTGGGGACTCGGGGTTTTATAATTCACCCCTCCACTTT.

A few counts support this clonotype. The V and J genes are TRBV9 and TRBJ1-4; TRBD1 agrees at 7 bases. CDR1 is SGDLS, CDR2 YYNGEE, per germline. The trim removed 7 bases at V and 0 bases at J, leaving 9 bases unmatched. The CDR3 has 16 residues. The CDR3 region is CASGEDRLTTNEKLFF. DNA for the CDR3: TGTGCCAGCGGGGAGGACAGGCTTACAACTAATGAAAAACTGTTTTTT. The full variable domain, in which reference TRBV9 and TRBJ1-4 provide the parts outside the CDR3, is DSGVTQTPKHLITATGQRVTLRCSPRSGDLSVYWYQQSLDQGLQFLIQYYNGEERAKGNILERFSAQQFPDLHSELNLSSLELGDSALYFCASGEDRLTTNEKLFFGSGTQLSVL.

Many counts were recorded for this clonotype. This chain links TRBV2 with TRBJ1-1; no firm D call. Trimming removed 6 bases from V and 4 bases from J, with 21 bases in between. Looked up from germline, CDR1 is SNHLY and CDR2 is FYNNEI. The CDR3 extends over 16 amino acids. In nucleotides, the CDR3 is TGTGCCAGCAGGACCAGGCCGTCAAATAGTGGCACTGAAGCTTTCTTT. This encodes CASRTRPSNSGTEAFF.

This clonotype appeared many times. This chain links TRBV12-3 or TRBV12-4 with TRBJ2-5; tentatively, D is TRBD1 (5 bases). V was shortened by 3 bases and J by 1 base, with 12 bases between the two germline ends. The CDR3 has 15 amino acids. CDR3 protein: CASSLVDSAQETQYF. As DNA, the CDR3 is TGTGCCAGCAGTTTGGTTGACAGCGCCCAAGAGACCCAGTACTTC.

The chain joins TRBV5-5 to TRBJ2-3; 7 positions match TRBD2. Per germline, CDR1 SGHKS and CDR2 YYEKEE (reference sequence). This CDR3 region has 20 residues. V lost 4 bases to trimming and J lost 0 bases; unmatched junction nucleotides: 20. The DNA for the CDR3 is TGTGCCAGCAGCCTTACCGGGCGAGCGGGATATCTACCTAGCACAGATACGCAGTATTTT. Translated: CASSLTGRAGYLPSTDTQYF.

This clonotype was observed at least ten times. This rearrangement joins TRBV27 to TRBJ2-1; 7 bases map to TRBD1. V was pared by 5 bases and J by 5 bases, with 6 bases of the junction left unmatched. The CDR3 is made up of 14 amino acids. Germline loops: CDR1 MNHEY, CDR2 SMNVEV (reference sequence). CDR3 in amino acids: CASSTGVENNEQFF. Written as DNA, the CDR3 is TGTGCCAGCAGTACAGGGGTTGAGAACAATGAGCAGTTCTTC.